This entry lists 8 T cell receptor beta chains sequenced from one sample in a study of control samples from healthy donors and cancer patients. Sequenced by immunoSEQ multiplex PCR; TCRdb stores in-frame clones only, minus some. Among around 120,000 clones listed, 90% to 95% were seen once. Sequenced material: blood. These receptors were collected from a woman aged 18-35 years in good health.

The V call is TRBV7-5, the J call TRBJ2-7. TRBV7-5 is labeled a pseudogene. The CDR3 extends over 15 amino acids. CDR3 loop: CVRSLMVPTIYEQYF. The CDR3 DNA follows: TGTGTCAGAAGCTTAATGGTTCCCACCATTTACGAGCAGTACTTC.

The V gene is TRBV7-8, the J gene TRBJ2-1; D unclear. Trimming removed 5 bases at V and 1 base at J, with 3 bases between. Germline V CDR1 and CDR2: SGHVS, FQNEAQ. CDR3 size: 12 residues. The CDR3 DNA sequence: TGTGCCAGCAGCCCGTCCTACAATGAGCAGTTCTTC. It yields the protein CASSPSYNEQFF.

The V call is TRBV27, the J call TRBJ1-1, with D possibly being TRBD1 (5 bases). Germline assignment: CDR1 MNHEY and CDR2 SMNVEV (reference sequence). The CDR3 covers 15 residues. Trimming shortened V by 5 bases and J by 3 bases, and 16 bases separated the two germline ends. CDR3 residues: CASSVSQGGDTEAFF. CDR3 in DNA: TGTGCCAGCAGTGTCTCTCAGGGTGGGGACACTGAAGCTTTCTTT.

This clone was counted between two and nine times. The CDR3 sequence: CASTSPDGQVTDTQYF. In nucleotides, the CDR3 is TGCGCCAGCACCTCCCCGGACGGTCAGGTCACAGATACGCAGTATTTT. This rearrangement joins TRBV5-1 to TRBJ2-3; D ambiguous. Germline assignment: CDR1 SGHRS and CDR2 YFSETQ. Trimming cost V 6 bases and J 2 bases, with 19 bases left between them. The CDR3 is 16 amino acids.

This clone was detected a few times. The CDR3 carries no conserved terminal phenylalanine or tryptophan, so it likely arises from a read error. The DNA is omitted, as the CDR3 cannot be located on it reliably, and the CDR3 follows TCRdb's listing. The rearrangement joins TRBV27 to TRBJ1-1. In germline, CDR1 is MNHEY, CDR2 SMNVEV (reference sequence). The CDR3 length equals 8 residues, ends included. The CDR3 sequence is CASSSISG.

This chain joins TRBV6-2 or TRBV6-3 and TRBJ1-6; unclear D gene. Germline lookup yields CDR1 MNHEY and CDR2 SVGEGT. The ends were cut back, 0 bases at V and 8 bases at J, with 20 bases in the middle. This CDR3 has 18 residues. CDR3 amino acids: CASSYSVSTGRKYSPLHF. The CDR3 DNA sequence: TGTGCCAGCAGTTACTCGGTTTCGACCGGACGGAAGTATTCACCCCTCCACTTT.

The chain carries TRBV14 and TRBJ2-1; 10 bases agree with TRBD2. The V segment lost 0 bases and the J segment 4 bases; nucleotides outside the gene matches: 12. CDR1 is SGHDN and CDR2 is FVKESK in the germline V gene. CDR3 length: 19 residues. The CDR3 region has the DNA TGTGCCAGCAGCCAAGAATTTCCCTTTTGGACTAGCGGTTACAATGAGCAGTTCTTC. It encodes CASSQEFPFWTSGYNEQFF. The full variable domain, completed using reference TRBV14 and TRBJ2-1, is EAGVTQFPSHSVIEKGQTVTLRCDPISGHDNLYWYRRVMGKEIKFLLHFVKESKQDESGMPNNRFLAERTGGTYSTLKVQPAELEDSGVYFCASSQEFPFWTSGYNEQFFGPGTRLTVL.

This sequence joins TRBV28 and TRBJ2-7; D is unresolved. The germline V and J ends were trimmed by 6 bases and 1 base, with 4 bases remaining between them. Germline values: CDR1 MDHEN, CDR2 SYDVKM. The CDR3 length is 11 residues. The CDR3: CASRQSYEQYF. The CDR3 DNA follows: TGTGCCAGCAGACAGTCCTACGAGCAGTACTTC.